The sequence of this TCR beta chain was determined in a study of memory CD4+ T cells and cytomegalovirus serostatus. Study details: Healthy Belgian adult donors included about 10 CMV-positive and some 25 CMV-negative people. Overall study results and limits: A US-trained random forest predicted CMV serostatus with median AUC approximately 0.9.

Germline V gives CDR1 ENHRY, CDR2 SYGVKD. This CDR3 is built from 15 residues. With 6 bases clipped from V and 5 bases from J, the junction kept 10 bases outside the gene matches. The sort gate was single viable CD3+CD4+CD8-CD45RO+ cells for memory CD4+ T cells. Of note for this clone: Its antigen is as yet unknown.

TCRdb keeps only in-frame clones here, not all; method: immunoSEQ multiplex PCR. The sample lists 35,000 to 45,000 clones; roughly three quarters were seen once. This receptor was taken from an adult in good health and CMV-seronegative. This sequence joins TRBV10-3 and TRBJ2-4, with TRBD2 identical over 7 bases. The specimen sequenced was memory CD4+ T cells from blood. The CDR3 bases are TGTGCCATCAGCGAAGGGAGGGGAGGTGAAAACATTCAGTACTTC. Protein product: CAISEGRGGENIQYF.